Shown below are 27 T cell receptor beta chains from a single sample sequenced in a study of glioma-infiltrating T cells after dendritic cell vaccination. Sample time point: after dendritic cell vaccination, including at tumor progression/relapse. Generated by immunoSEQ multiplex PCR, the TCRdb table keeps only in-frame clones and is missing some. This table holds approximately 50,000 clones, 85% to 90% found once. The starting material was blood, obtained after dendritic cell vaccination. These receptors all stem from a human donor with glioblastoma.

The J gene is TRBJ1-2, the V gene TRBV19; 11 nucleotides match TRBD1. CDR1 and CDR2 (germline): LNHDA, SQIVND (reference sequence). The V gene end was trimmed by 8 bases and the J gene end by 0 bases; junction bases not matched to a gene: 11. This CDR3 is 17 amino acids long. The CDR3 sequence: CASAVRDRGKANYGYTF. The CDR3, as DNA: TGTGCCAGTGCCGTCCGGGACAGGGGGAAGGCTAACTATGGCTACACCTTC.

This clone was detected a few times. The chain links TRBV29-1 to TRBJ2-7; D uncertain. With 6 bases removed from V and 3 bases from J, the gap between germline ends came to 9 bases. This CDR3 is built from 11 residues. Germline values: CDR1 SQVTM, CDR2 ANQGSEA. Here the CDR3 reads CSVLYGYEQYF. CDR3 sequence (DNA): TGCAGCGTCCTATACGGCTACGAGCAGTACTTC.

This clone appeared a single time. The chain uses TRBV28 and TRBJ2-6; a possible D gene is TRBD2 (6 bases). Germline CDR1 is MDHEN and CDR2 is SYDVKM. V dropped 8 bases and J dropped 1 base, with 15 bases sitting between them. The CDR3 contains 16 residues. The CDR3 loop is CASGGPTSSGANVLTF. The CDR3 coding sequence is TGTGCCAGCGGAGGGCCTACTTCATCTGGGGCCAACGTCCTGACTTTC.

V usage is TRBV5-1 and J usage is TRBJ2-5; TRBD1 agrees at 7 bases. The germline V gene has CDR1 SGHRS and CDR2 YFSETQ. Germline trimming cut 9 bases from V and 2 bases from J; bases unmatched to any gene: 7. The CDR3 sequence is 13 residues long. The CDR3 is CATNPGQQETQYF. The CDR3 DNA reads TGCGCCACCAACCCGGGACAGCAAGAGACCCAGTACTTC.

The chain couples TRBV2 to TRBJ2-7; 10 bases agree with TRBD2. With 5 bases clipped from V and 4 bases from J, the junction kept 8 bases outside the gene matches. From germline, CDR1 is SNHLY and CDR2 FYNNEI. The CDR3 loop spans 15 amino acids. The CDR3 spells CASSPSGGHPYEQYF. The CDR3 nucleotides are TGTGCCAGCAGTCCTAGCGGGGGACACCCGTACGAGCAGTACTTC.

The CDR3 sequence: CASSQVVAGNSPLHF. The CDR3 DNA is TGTGCCAGCAGCCAAGTTGTCGCAGGGAATTCACCCCTCCACTTT. The genes are TRBV4-2 and TRBJ1-6, with D possibly matching TRBD1 (5 bases). Trimming stripped 1 base from V and 7 bases from J, with 11 bases between. Looked up from germline, CDR1 is LGHNA and CDR2 is YNFKEQ. The CDR3 sequence is 15 residues long.

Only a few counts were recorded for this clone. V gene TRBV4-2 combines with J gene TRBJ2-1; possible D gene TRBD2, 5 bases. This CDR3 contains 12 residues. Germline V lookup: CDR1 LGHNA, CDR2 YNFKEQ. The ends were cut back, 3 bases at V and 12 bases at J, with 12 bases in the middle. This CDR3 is CASSQNRDGQFF. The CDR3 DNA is TGTGCCAGCAGCCAGAATCGGGATGGGCAGTTCTTC.

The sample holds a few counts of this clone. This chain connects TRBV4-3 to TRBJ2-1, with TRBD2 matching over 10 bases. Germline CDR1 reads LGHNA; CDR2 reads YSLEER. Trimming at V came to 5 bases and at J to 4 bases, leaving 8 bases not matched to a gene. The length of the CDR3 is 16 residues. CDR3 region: CASSAQLAGDYNEQFF. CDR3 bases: TGCGCCAGCAGCGCGCAGCTAGCGGGGGATTACAATGAGCAGTTCTTC.

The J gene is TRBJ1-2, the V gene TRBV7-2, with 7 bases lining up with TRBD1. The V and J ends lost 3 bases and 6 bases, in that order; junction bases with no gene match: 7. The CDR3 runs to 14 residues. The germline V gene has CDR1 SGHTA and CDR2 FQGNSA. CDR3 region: CASSFFGGGDGYTF. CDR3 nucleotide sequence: TGTGCCAGCAGCTTTTTCGGAGGGGGCGATGGCTACACCTTC.

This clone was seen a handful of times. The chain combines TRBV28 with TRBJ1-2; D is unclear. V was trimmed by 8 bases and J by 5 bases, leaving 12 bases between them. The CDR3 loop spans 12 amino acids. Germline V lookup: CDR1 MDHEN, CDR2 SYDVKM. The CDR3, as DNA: TGTGCCAGCGGTACAGATTATTATGGCTACACCTTC. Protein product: CASGTDYYGYTF.

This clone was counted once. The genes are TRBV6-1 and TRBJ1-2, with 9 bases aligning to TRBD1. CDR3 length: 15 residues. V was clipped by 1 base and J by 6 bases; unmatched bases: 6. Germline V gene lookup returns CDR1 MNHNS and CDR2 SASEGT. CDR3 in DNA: TGTGCCAGCAGTGAAGTAGGGGACAGGGTCAATGGCTACACCTTC. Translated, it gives CASSEVGDRVNGYTF.

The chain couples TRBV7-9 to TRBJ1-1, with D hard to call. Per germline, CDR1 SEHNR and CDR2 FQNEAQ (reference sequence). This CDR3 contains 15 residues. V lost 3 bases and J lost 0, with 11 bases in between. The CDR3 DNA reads TGTGCCAGCAGCTTCAAGGTCGGGGTGAACACTGAAGCTTTCTTT. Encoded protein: CASSFKVGVNTEAFF.

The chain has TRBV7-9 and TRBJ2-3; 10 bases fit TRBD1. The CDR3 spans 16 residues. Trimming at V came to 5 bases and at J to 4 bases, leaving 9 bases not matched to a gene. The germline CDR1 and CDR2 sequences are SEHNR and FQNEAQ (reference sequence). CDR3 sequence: CASSAETGGWADTQYF. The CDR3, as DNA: TGTGCCAGCAGCGCAGAGACAGGGGGCTGGGCAGATACGCAGTATTTT.

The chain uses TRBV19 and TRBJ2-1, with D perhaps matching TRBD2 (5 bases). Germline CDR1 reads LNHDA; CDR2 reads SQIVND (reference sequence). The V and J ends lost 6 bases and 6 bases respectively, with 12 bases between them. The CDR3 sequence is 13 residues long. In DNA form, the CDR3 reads TGTGCCAGTAGGGCTAGCTTGGCCAATGAGCAGTTCTTC. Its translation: CASRASLANEQFF.

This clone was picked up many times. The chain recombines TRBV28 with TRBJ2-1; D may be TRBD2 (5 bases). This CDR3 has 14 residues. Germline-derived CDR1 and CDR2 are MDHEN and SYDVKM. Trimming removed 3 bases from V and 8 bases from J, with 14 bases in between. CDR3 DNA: TGTGCCAGCAGTTTGGAGAGGGTCCTCTATGAGCAGTTCTTC. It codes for CASSLERVLYEQFF.

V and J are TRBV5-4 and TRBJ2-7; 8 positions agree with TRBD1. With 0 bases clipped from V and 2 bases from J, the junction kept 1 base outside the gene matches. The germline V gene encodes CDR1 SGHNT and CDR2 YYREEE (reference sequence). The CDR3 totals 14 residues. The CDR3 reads CASSLAGQAYEQYF. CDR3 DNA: TGTGCCAGCAGCTTGGCGGGACAGGCCTACGAGCAGTACTTC.

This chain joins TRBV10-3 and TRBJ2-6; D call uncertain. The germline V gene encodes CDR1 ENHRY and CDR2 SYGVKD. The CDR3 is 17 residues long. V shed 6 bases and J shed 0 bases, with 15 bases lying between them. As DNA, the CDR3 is TGTGCCATCAGATACAGTATCCTACGCTCTGGGGCCAACGTCCTGACTTTC. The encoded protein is CAIRYSILRSGANVLTF.

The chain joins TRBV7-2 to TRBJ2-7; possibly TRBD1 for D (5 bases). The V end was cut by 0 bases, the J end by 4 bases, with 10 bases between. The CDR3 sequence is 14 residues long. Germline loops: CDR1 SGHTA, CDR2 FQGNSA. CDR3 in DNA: TGTGCCAGCAGCTTAGCCGATTACAGGTACGAGCAGTACTTC. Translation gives CASSLADYRYEQYF. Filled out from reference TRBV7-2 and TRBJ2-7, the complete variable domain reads GAGVSQSPSNKVTEKGKDVELRCDPISGHTALYWYRQSLGQGLEFLIYFQGNSAPDKSGLPSDRFSAERTGGSVSTLTIQRTQQEDSAVYLCASSLADYRYEQYFGPGTRLTVT.

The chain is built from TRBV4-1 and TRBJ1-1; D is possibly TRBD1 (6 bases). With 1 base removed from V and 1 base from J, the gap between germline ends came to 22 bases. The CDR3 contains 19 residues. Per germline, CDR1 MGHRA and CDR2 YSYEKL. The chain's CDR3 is CASSQVLVSQGRSNTEAFF. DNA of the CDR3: TGCGCCAGCAGCCAAGTCCTGGTGAGTCAGGGGCGGTCGAACACTGAAGCTTTCTTT.

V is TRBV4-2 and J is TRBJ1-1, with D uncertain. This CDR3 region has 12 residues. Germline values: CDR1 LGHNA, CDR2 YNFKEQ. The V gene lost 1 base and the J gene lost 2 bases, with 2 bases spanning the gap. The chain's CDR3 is CASSQANTEAFF. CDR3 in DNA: TGTGCCAGCAGCCAAGCTAACACTGAAGCTTTCTTT.

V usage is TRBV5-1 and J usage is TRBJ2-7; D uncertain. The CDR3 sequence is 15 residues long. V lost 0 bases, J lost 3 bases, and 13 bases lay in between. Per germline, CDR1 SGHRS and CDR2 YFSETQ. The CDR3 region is CASSLASGDIYEQYF. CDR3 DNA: TGCGCCAGCAGCTTGGCCTCGGGTGATATCTACGAGCAGTACTTC.

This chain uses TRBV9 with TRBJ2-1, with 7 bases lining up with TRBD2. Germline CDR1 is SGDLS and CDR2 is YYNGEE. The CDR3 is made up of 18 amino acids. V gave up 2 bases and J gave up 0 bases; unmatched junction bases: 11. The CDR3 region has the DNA TGTGCCAGCAGCGTTTCGCCTAGCGGTCTAAGCTCCTACAATGAGCAGTTCTTC. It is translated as CASSVSPSGLSSYNEQFF. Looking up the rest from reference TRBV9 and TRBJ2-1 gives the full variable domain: DSGVTQTPKHLITATGQRVTLRCSPRSGDLSVYWYQQSLDQGLQFLIQYYNGEERAKGNILERFSAQQFPDLHSELNLSSLELGDSALYFCASSVSPSGLSSYNEQFFGPGTRLTVL.

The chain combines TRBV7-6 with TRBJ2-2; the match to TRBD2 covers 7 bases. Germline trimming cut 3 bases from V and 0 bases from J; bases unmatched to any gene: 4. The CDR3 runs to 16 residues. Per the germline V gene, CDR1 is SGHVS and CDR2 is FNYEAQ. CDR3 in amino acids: CASSFMAGANTGELFF. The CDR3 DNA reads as TGTGCCAGCAGCTTTATGGCGGGGGCGAACACCGGGGAGCTGTTTTTT.

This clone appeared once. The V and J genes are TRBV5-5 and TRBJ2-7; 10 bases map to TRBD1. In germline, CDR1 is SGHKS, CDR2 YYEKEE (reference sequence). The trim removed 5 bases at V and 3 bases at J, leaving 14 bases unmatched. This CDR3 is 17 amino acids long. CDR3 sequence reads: CASRNRDRGPSGYEQYF. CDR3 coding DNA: TGTGCCAGCAGGAACCGGGACAGGGGCCCAAGTGGCTACGAGCAGTACTTC. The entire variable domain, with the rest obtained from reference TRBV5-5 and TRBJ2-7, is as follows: DAGVTQSPTHLIKTRGQQVTLRCSPISGHKSVSWYQQVLGQGPQFIFQYYEKEERGRGNFPDRFSARQFPNYSSELNVNALLLGDSALYLCASRNRDRGPSGYEQYFGPGTRLTVT.

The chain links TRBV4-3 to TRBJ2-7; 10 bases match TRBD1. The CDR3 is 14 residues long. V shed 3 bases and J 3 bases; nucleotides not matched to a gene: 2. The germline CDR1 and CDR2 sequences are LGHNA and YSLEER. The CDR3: CASSQWTGGYEQYF. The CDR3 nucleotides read TGCGCCAGCAGCCAGTGGACAGGGGGCTACGAGCAGTACTTC.

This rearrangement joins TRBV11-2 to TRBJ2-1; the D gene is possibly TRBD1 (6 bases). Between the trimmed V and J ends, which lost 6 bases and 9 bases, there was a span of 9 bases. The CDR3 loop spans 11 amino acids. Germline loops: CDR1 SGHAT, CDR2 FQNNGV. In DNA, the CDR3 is TGTGCCAGCAGTGCCAGGGGTGAGCAGTTCTTC. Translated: CASSARGEQFF. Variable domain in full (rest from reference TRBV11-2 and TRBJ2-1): EAGVAQSPRYKIIEKRQSVAFWCNPISGHATLYWYQQILGQGPKLLIQFQNNGVVDDSQLPKDRFSAERLKGVDSTLKIQPAKLEDSAVYLCASSARGEQFFGPGTRLTVL.

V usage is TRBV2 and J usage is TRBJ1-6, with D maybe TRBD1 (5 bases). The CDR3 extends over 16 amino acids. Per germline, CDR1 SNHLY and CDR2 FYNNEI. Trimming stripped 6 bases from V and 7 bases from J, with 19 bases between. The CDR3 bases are TGTGCCAGCAGCTTGAACCCGGGAGGGACGAATTCACCCCTCCACTTT. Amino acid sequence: CASSLNPGGTNSPLHF.